These 24 T cell receptor beta chains share one sample of origin, sequenced in a study of T cells in Graves' hyperthyroidism and ophthalmopathy. Amplification of TCR beta CDR3 regions used RNA as the template. RT-PCR in the first round (using the HTBI primer set) targeted the TCR CDR3. In TCRdb, the multiplex PCR reads were re-called with MiXCR into one record per CDR3 protein. This table has more than 500,000 distinct CDR3 sequences, around 13% appearing once. The sequencing sample was made of blood. These receptors were obtained from a woman in her thirties or forties with Graves' hyperthyroidism.

The sample holds a few counts of this clonotype. Here the CDR3 reads CSASSGAGANTGELFF. The DNA for the CDR3 is TGCAGCGCCAGCTCCGGAGCGGGAGCAAACACCGGGGAGCTGTTTTTT. The chain joins TRBV29-1 to TRBJ2-2, with TRBD2 identical over 8 bases. The CDR3 covers 16 residues. V shed 7 bases, J shed 2 bases, and the junction held 12 bases outside the gene matches. Germline CDR1 and CDR2: SQVTM and ANQGSEA.

This clonotype turned up a few times. The CDR3 DNA reads TGTGCCAGCAGTCGCGAAAGTGGGGTGGTGTATTCACCCCTCCACTTT. It codes for CASSRESGVVYSPLHF. This chain joins TRBV9 and TRBJ1-6, with D hard to call. CDR3 length: 16 amino acids. Germline V gene data show CDR1 as SGDLS and CDR2 as YYNGEE. With 5 bases removed from V and 8 bases from J, the gap between germline ends came to 20 bases.

This clonotype was seen only a few times. The chain couples TRBV6-1 to TRBJ1-6; unclear D gene. The germline V and J ends were trimmed by 5 bases and 10 bases, with 12 bases remaining between them. Germline-derived CDR1 and CDR2 are MNHNS and SASEGT. CDR3 length: 13 residues. DNA of the CDR3: TGTGCCAGCAGTTTGGGTGGGATCTCACCCCTCCACTTT. Its translation is CASSLGGISPLHF.

V and J are TRBV29-1 and TRBJ1-3; D is ambiguous. Germline CDR1 is SQVTM and CDR2 is ANQGSEA. This CDR3 is 12 amino acids long. Trimming left V 7 bases short and J 0 bases short, with 7 bases between. CDR3 sequence: CSANGSGNTIYF. The DNA of the CDR3 is TGCAGCGCAAACGGCTCTGGAAACACCATATATTTT.

This clonotype showed up just a few times. V is TRBV6-1 and J is TRBJ2-7; D tentatively fits TRBD1 or TRBD2 (5 bases each). There are 12 residues in the CDR3. Trimming took 7 bases from V and 6 from J, leaving 13 bases between them. CDR1 is MNHNS and CDR2 is SASEGT in the germline V gene. In nucleotides, the CDR3 is TGTGCCAGCACGGGACGGCTACCCGAGCAGTACTTC. Its protein is CASTGRLPEQYF.

This clonotype was recorded only once. The V gene is TRBV30, the J gene TRBJ1-5; no definite D call. Deletions cut 5 bases from V and 4 bases from J, with 15 bases between. Germline assignment: CDR1 GTSNPN and CDR2 SVGIG (reference sequence). The CDR3 extends over 14 amino acids. The CDR3 loop is CAWGSGQRNQPQHF. Here the CDR3 DNA reads TGTGCCTGGGGCAGCGGCCAGCGGAATCAGCCCCAGCATTTT.

The chain carries TRBV12-3 or TRBV12-4 and TRBJ2-7, with D possibly matching TRBD2 (5 bases). Trimming shortened V by 3 bases and J by 2 bases, and 11 bases separated the two germline ends. CDR3 size: 14 residues. CDR3 coding DNA: TGTGCCAGCAGTTTTTCCGGGGTAACCTACGAGCAGTACTTC. This gives the protein CASSFSGVTYEQYF.

This clonotype was seen more than once but under ten times. A much more abundant neighbour one base away suggests this may be a read error. The V and J genes are TRBV2 and TRBJ2-3; D unclear. The CDR3 consists of 14 residues. Trimming removed 8 bases from V and 0 bases from J, with 12 bases in between. CDR1 is SNHLY, CDR2 FYNNEI, per germline. The CDR3 here is CASGRTSSTDTQYF. DNA of the CDR3: TGTGCCAGCGGTAGGACCAGTAGCACAGATACGCAGTATTTT.

This clonotype appeared a few times. This rearrangement joins TRBV6-1 to TRBJ2-1; 7 positions match TRBD2. The CDR3 length is 14 residues. J was trimmed by 4 bases and V by 6 bases; bases with no gene match: 6. The germline V gene has CDR1 MNHNS and CDR2 SASEGT. The CDR3 protein is CASRTSNPYNEQFF. In nucleotides, the CDR3 is TGTGCCAGCAGGACTAGCAACCCTTACAATGAGCAGTTCTTC.

This clonotype was detected ten times or more. CDR3 protein: CASSLKGVGTEAFF. The CDR3 DNA sequence: TGTGCCAGCAGCTTAAAGGGGGTTGGAACTGAAGCTTTCTTT. The gene calls are TRBV7-3 and TRBJ1-1, with TRBD1 as a possible D gene (6 bases). The CDR3 spans 14 residues. V dropped 1 base and J dropped 5 bases, with 11 bases sitting between them. Germline CDR1 reads SGHTA; CDR2 reads FQGTGA.

This clonotype came up a few times. The rearrangement uses TRBV6-1 and TRBJ2-1; perhaps TRBD2 as D (6 bases). The CDR3 length is 14 residues. V lost 5 bases and J lost 7, with 15 bases in between. Germline V CDR1 and CDR2: MNHNS, SASEGT. CDR3 sequence reads: CASSHPGEWNEQFF. The CDR3 DNA reads TGTGCCAGCAGTCACCCGGGGGAGTGGAATGAGCAGTTCTTC.

This clonotype occurred a few times. Just one base apart from a much larger clone, this may be a read error. The chain combines TRBV28 with TRBJ1-5; D uncertain. Germline V gene sequence: CDR1 MDHEN, CDR2 SYDVKM. The length of the CDR3 is 15 residues. V shed 2 bases and J shed 1 base, with 9 bases lying between them. The CDR3 here is CASSLAGMSNQPQHF. CDR3 DNA sequence: TGTGCCAGCAGTTTAGCCGGGATGAGCAATCAGCCCCAGCATTTT. Combining the CDR3 with reference TRBV28 and TRBJ1-5 gives the whole variable domain DVKVTQSSRYLVKRTGEKVFLECVQDMDHENMFWYRQDPGLGLRLIYFSYDVKMKEKGDIPEGYSVSREKKERFSLILESASTNQTSMYLCASSLAGMSNQPQHFGDGTRLSIL.

The V and J genes are TRBV5-8 and TRBJ2-1; 8 nucleotides agree with TRBD2. Trimming took 0 bases from V and 7 from J; bases not matched to a gene: 12. The CDR3 is 17 amino acids. The germline V gene encodes CDR1 SGHTS and CDR2 YDEGEE. DNA of the CDR3: TGTGCCAGCAGCTTGGGAGTGGCGGGCGGGAGGAGGAATGAGCAGTTCTTC. This translates into CASSLGVAGGRRNEQFF.

This clonotype has at least ten counts. The genes are TRBV5-1 and TRBJ2-3; 13 nucleotides agree with TRBD2. Germline lookup yields CDR1 SGHRS and CDR2 YFSETQ. The junction had 6 bases not matched to a gene; V was cut back by 5 bases and J by 6 bases. The CDR3 length is 15 residues. The CDR3 region is CASRRTSGSLDTQYF. The CDR3, as DNA: TGCGCCAGCAGACGGACTAGCGGGAGTTTGGATACGCAGTATTTT.

This clonotype has more than one count but fewer than ten. The chain has TRBV7-8 and TRBJ1-1, with 7 bases fitting TRBD1. The CDR3 is made up of 13 amino acids. The J segment lost 6 bases and the V segment lost 8 bases, leaving 9 bases of the junction unmatched. Germline V gene lookup returns CDR1 SGHVS and CDR2 FQNEAQ. CDR3 bases: TGTGCCAGCGGGGAGGGGGCAAGCGCTGAAGCTTTCTTT. Amino acids: CASGEGASAEAFF.

The chain recombines TRBV7-8 with TRBJ1-5; a weak D match, TRBD1 (6 bases). Germline V gives CDR1 SGHVS, CDR2 FQNEAQ. V was shortened by 3 bases and J by 3 bases, with 12 bases between the two germline ends. There are 15 residues in the CDR3. The CDR3 reads CASSLIQGNNQPQHF. The CDR3 DNA sequence: TGTGCCAGCAGCTTGATACAGGGTAACAATCAGCCCCAGCATTTT. The full variable domain, in which reference TRBV7-8 and TRBJ1-5 provide the parts outside the CDR3, is GAGVSQSPRYKVAKRGQDVALRCDPISGHVSLFWYQQALGQGPEFLTYFQNEAQLDKSGLPSDRFFAERPEGSVSTLKIQRTQQEDSAVYLCASSLIQGNNQPQHFGDGTRLSIL.

There are many counts of this clonotype. The chain is built from TRBV6-1 and TRBJ2-7; TRBD2 matches 9 bases. The germline gives CDR1 MNHNS, CDR2 SASEGT. V trimming: 7 bases; J trimming: 3 bases; junction bases outside the gene matches: 7. This CDR3 comprises 14 residues. In DNA form, the CDR3 reads TGTGCCAGCACCCCGGTAGCGGGAGTCTACGAGCAGTACTTC. Translated: CASTPVAGVYEQYF.

At least ten counts were recorded for this clonotype. The V call is TRBV29-1, the J call TRBJ1-3, with D unclear. The CDR3 is made up of 11 amino acids. V lost 7 bases to trimming and J lost 5 bases, with 9 bases between them. In germline, CDR1 is SQVTM, CDR2 ANQGSEA. CDR3 protein: CSAPIRNTIYF. The CDR3 nucleotides read TGCAGCGCCCCTATCCGAAACACCATATATTTT.

A remark on this clonotype: A much larger clone lies a single base off, so this may be a read error. The V and J genes are TRBV7-6 and TRBJ2-1; the match to TRBD2 covers 12 bases. The CDR3 runs 15 residues. Germline CDR1 is SGHVS and CDR2 is FNYEAQ. The CDR3 protein is CASSQGLAGYNEQLF. The CDR3 nucleotides read TGTGCCAGCAGCCAAGGACTAGCGGGGTACAATGAGCAGCTCTTC.

This clonotype turned up a few times. The V and J genes are TRBV28 and TRBJ2-1; D ambiguous. Trimming left V 2 bases short and J 4 bases short, with 6 bases between. CDR3 size: 13 residues. CDR1 is MDHEN and CDR2 is SYDVKM in the germline V gene. CDR3 nucleotides: TGTGCCAGCAGTTTAAGACAATACAATGAGCAGTTCTTC. It is translated as CASSLRQYNEQFF.

In its sample, this clonotype was seen many times. This chain joins TRBV20-1 and TRBJ1-1; 8 nucleotides match TRBD1. Trimming took 0 bases from V and 6 from J; bases not matched to a gene: 6. The germline V gene encodes CDR1 DFQATT and CDR2 SNEGSKA (reference sequence). The CDR3 spans 14 residues. CDR3 bases: TGCAGTGCTAGAGAAACAGGGGGGCGGCCTGAAGCTTTCTTT. Protein product: CSARETGGRPEAFF.

This clonotype occurred a few times. The rearrangement joins TRBV12-3 or TRBV12-4 to TRBJ1-2, with D perhaps matching TRBD1 (6 bases). The CDR3 length is 14 residues. Trimming took 6 bases from V and 6 from J, leaving 17 bases between them. The CDR3 sequence is CASSPQTGNHGYTF. The CDR3 DNA follows: TGTGCCAGCAGCCCTCAGACAGGAAACCATGGCTACACCTTC.

The J gene is TRBJ2-7, the V gene TRBV28; D may be TRBD2 (6 bases). This CDR3 contains 16 residues. Deletions cut 3 bases from V and 0 bases from J, with 15 bases between. Germline assignment: CDR1 MDHEN and CDR2 SYDVKM. The DNA of the CDR3 is TGTGCCAGCAGTTTTTATAGCGGCTCTAGCTCCTACGAGCAGTACTTC. It is translated as CASSFYSGSSSYEQYF.

This clonotype occurred once. Being one base from a much bigger clone, this may be a read error. This chain uses TRBV9 with TRBJ2-1; D is possibly TRBD2 (5 bases). The CDR3 covers 15 residues. Germline CDR1 is SGDLS and CDR2 is YYNGEE. This CDR3 is CAGSAIPRGDNEQFF. The CDR3 DNA reads as TGTGCCGGCAGCGCCATCCCCCGGGGAGACAATGAGCAGTTCTTC.